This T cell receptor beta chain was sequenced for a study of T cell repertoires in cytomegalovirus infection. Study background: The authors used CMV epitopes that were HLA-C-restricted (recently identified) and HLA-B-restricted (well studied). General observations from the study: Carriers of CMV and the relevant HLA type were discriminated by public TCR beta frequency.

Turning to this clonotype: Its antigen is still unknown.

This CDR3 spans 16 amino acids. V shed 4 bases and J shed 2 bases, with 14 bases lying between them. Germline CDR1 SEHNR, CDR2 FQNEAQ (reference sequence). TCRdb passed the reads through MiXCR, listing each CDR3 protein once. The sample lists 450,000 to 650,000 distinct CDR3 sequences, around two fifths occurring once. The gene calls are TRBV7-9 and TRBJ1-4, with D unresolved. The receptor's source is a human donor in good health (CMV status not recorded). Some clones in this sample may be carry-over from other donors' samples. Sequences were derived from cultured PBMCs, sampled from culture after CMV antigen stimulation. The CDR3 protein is CASSYSADLTNEKLFF. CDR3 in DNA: TGTGCCAGCAGCTACTCCGCGGACCTGACTAATGAAAAACTGTTTTTT.